The rows below give T cell receptor beta chains drawn from one sample of a study of T cells expressing NK-cell markers. TCRdb processed the 5' RACE reads again and assigns one entry to each CDR3 protein, with no DNA. In all, the sample yields over 200,000 distinct CDR3 sequences. Sequenced material: blood T cells: a sorted CD56 or NKG2C T cell subset, CD4+ or CD8+ T cells, or bulk PBMC T cells (not recorded which). These receptor sequences come from a man aged 18 to 29 in good health. Both conserved end residues are part of each CDR3.

j_call cdr3_length v_call cdr3_aa
TRBJ2-2 17 TRBV12-3/TRBV12-4 CASSLGARGMSTGELFF
TRBJ2-5 12 TRBV20-1 CSASPQQETQYF
TRBJ2-1 11 TRBV6-5 CASMSAGEQFF
TRBJ2-1 15 TRBV4-3 CASSQEGREIHEQFF
TRBJ2-5 16 TRBV24-1 CATSFRAGQGKETQYF
TRBJ2-1 16 TRBV10-3 CAISGLAGGRSNEQFF
TRBJ1-1 14 TRBV6-4 CASSAWGGGTEAFF
TRBJ1-4 15 TRBV20-1 CSASKLQGINEKLFF
TRBJ2-6 16 TRBV11-2 CASRSLRLSGANVLTF
TRBJ2-1 16 TRBV18 CASSRQGLGPRNEQFF
TRBJ1-1 19 TRBV4-3 CASSQDPARGTGGNTEAFF
TRBJ1-4 13 TRBV29-1 CSVEDGGEGKLFF
TRBJ2-2 14 TRBV29-1 CSVAGTGVPGELFF
TRBJ2-5 16 TRBV6-5 CASSYSGTGRQETQYF
TRBJ1-3 13 TRBV19 CASIQGSGNTIYF
TRBJ1-2 12 TRBV6-6 CASSYLAYGYTF
TRBJ2-1 14 TRBV12-3/TRBV12-4 CASSFPSFVAEQFF
TRBJ1-5 14 TRBV5-1 CASSLAPGYQPQHF
TRBJ2-3 22 TRBV11-3 CASSLVGLWDSQFPILTDTQYF
TRBJ2-1 16 TRBV2 CASSEEGTDLNNEQFF
TRBJ2-1 14 TRBV20-1 CSAPALGGGNEQFF
TRBJ1-5 14 TRBV7-9 CASSLNFGDQPQHF
TRBJ2-3 12 TRBV6-1 CASSEVGATQYF
TRBJ1-5 13 TRBV5-5 CASSSSDEQPQHF
TRBJ2-3 15 TRBV12-3/TRBV12-4 CASSEGLAGTDTQYF
TRBJ1-3 15 TRBV15 CATSRNQGPVNTIYF
TRBJ2-5 16 TRBV20-1 CSASPFTGGRQETQYF
TRBJ1-5 14 TRBV18 CASSSPGNNQPQHF
TRBJ2-5 14 TRBV29-1 CSVVRGGTGETQYF
TRBJ2-7 16 TRBV4-3 CASSQEGQGWPYEQYF
TRBJ2-3 12 TRBV7-8 CASSFLGYTQYF